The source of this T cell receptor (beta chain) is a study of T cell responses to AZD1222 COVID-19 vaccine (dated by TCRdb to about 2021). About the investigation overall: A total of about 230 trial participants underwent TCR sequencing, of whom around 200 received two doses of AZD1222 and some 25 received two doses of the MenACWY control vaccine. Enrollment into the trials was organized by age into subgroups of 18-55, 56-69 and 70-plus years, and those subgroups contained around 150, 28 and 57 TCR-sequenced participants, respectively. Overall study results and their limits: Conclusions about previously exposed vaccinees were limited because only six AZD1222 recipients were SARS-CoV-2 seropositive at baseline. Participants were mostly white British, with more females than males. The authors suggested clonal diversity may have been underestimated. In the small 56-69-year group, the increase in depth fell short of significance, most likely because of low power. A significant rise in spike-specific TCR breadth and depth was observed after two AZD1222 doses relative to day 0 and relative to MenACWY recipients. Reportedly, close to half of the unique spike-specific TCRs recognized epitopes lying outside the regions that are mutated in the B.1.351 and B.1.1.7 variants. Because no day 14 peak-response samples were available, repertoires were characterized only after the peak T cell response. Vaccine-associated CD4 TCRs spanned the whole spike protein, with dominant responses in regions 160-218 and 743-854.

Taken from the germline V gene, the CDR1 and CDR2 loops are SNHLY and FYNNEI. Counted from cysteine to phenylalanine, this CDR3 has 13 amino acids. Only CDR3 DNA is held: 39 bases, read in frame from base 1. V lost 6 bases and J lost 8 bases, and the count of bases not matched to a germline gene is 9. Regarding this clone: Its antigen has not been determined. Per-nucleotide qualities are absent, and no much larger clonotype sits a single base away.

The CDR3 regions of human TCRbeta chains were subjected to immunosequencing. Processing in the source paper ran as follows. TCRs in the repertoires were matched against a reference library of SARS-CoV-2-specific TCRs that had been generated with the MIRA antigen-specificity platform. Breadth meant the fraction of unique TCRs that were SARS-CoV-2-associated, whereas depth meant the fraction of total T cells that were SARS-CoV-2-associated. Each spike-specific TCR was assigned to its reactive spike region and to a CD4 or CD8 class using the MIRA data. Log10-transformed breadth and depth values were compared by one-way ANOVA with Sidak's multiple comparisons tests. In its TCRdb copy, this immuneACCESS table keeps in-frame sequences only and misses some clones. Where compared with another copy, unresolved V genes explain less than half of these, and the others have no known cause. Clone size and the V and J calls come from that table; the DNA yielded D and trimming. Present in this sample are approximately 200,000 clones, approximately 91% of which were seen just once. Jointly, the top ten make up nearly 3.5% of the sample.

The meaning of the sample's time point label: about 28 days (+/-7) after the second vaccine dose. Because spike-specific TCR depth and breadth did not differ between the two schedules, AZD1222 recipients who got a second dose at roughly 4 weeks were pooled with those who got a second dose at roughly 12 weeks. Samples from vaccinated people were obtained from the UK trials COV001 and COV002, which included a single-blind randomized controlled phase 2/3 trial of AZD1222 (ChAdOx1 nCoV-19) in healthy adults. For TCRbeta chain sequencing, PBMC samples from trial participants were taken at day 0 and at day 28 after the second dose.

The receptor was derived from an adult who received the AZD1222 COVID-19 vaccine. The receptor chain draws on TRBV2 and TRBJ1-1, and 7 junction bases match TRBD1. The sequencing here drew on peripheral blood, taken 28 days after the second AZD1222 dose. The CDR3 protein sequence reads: CASSPTGDGEAFF. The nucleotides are TGTGCCAGCAGCCCTACAGGGGATGGGGAAGCTTTCTTT.